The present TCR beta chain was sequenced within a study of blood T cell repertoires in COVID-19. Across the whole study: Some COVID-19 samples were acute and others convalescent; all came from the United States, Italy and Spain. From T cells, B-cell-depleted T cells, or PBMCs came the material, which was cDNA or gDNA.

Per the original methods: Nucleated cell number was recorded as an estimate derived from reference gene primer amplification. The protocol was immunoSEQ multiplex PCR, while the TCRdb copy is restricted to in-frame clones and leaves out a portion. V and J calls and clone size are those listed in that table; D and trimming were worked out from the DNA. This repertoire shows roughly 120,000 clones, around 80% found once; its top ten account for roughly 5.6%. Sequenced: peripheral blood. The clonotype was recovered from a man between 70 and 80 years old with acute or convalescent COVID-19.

Here the CDR3 reads CASSYRVSGANVLTF. The CDR3 coding sequence is TGTGCCAGCAGTTACCGGGTCTCTGGGGCCAACGTCCTGACTTTC. This chain links TRBV6-6 with TRBJ2-6; no clear D gene. This CDR3 region has 15 residues. Germline values: CDR1 MNHNY, CDR2 SVGAGI (reference sequence). Trimming left V 2 bases short and J 0 bases short, with 5 bases between.